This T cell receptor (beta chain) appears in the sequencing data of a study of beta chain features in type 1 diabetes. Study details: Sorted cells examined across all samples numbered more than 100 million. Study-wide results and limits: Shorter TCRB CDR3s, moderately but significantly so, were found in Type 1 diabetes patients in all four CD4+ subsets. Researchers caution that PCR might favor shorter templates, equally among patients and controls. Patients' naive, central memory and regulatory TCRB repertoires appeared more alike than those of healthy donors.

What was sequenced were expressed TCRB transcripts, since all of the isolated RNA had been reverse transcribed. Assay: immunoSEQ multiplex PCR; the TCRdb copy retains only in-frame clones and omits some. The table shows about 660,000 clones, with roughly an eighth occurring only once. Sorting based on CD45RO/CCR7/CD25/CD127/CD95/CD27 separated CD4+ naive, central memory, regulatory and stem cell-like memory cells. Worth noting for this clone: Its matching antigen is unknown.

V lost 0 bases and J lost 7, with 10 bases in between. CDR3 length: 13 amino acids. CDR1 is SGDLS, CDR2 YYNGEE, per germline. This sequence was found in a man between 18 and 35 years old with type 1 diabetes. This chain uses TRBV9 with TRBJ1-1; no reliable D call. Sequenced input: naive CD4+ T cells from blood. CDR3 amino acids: CASSVEVFGEAFF. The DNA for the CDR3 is TGTGCCAGCAGCGTAGAGGTATTTGGTGAAGCTTTCTTT.